Listed below are T cell receptor beta chains from one sample, sequenced in a study of beta chain features in type 1 diabetes. Generated by immunoSEQ multiplex PCR, the TCRdb table keeps only in-frame clones and is missing some. This sample has roughly 150,000 clones, with 9% found just once. Sequences were obtained from central memory CD4+ T cells from blood. The receptor source for this set is a woman aged 25 to 45 with type 1 diabetes. CDR3s include the opening cysteine and the closing phenylalanine or tryptophan. Fields, in order: D gene, V gene, J gene, clone size, CDR3 DNA, CDR3 protein. The D gene is left open where the match is weak. Rows may omit the clone size; those that give it use once, few, many or a size class.

TRBD2	TRBV5-1	TRBJ2-7	-	TGCGCCAGCAGCTGCAGGGGGACTAGCGGCTGCGACTCCTACGAGCAGTACTTC	CASSCRGTSGCDSYEQYF
TRBD1	TRBV11-3	TRBJ2-1	few	TGTGCCAGCAGCTTAGGAGCTCGGACAGGGATATACAATGAGCAGTTCTTC	CASSLGARTGIYNEQFF
-	TRBV19	TRBJ1-1	once	TGTGCCAGTACCTTCCTCGGGGGGGTAGAAGCTTTCTTT	CASTFLGGVEAFF
TRBD1	TRBV6-1	TRBJ1-2	-	TGTGCCAGCAGGACGACAGGGCGGTACTATGGCTACACCTTC	CASRTTGRYYGYTF
-	TRBV28	TRBJ2-7	-	TGTGCCAGCAACGGGGGTGCTTTCTACGAGCAGTACTTC	CASNGGAFYEQYF
TRBD1	TRBV5-1	TRBJ2-1	-	TGCGCCAGCAGCTGGACAGGGGAGTGGAATGAGCAGTTCTTC	CASSWTGEWNEQFF
-	TRBV2	TRBJ2-2	many	TGTGCCAGCAGTCTCGACAGTATTACCACCGGGGAGCTGTTTTTT	CASSLDSITTGELFF
TRBD2	TRBV29-1	TRBJ2-1	-	TGCAGCGTTGACGGGATATGGGACGGGGGGTCCAATGAGCAGTTCTTC	CSVDGIWDGGSNEQFF
TRBD1	TRBV19	TRBJ1-4	-	TGTGCCAGTACCCGGGACAGGGGCGAAAAACTGTTTTTT	CASTRDRGEKLFF
-	TRBV6-5	TRBJ2-1	few	TGTGCCAGCAGTTACTCGGGGGCAAGCTCCTACAATGAGCAGTTCTTC	CASSYSGASSYNEQFF
TRBD1	TRBV28	TRBJ1-1	-	TGTGCCACCAGGGGGGACAGGGGAACTGAAGCTTTCTTT	CATRGDRGTEAFF
TRBD1	TRBV6-1	TRBJ2-5	-	TGTGCCAGCAGTACAGGGGGTTCTCAAGAGACCCAGTACTTC	CASSTGGSQETQYF
TRBD1	TRBV29-1	TRBJ1-6	-	TGCAGCGCCCGACAGGGAGAGGATTCACCCCTCCACTTT	CSARQGEDSPLHF
TRBD1	TRBV7-9	TRBJ1-1	-	TGTGCCAGCAGCCCTACAGGGGGTACTGAAGCTTTCTTT	CASSPTGGTEAFF
-	TRBV9	TRBJ1-3	once	TGTGCCAGCAGCGTCTCAGGGGATTCTGGAAACACCATATATTTT	CASSVSGDSGNTIYF
TRBD1	TRBV9	TRBJ2-7	few	TGTGCCAGCAGCGTACTCGACAGGGACGAGCAGTACTTC	CASSVLDRDEQYF
-	TRBV5-1	TRBJ2-2	many	TGCGCCAGCAGCTTTGGCAGCACCGGGGAGCTGTTTTTT	CASSFGSTGELFF
-	TRBV7-6	TRBJ2-6	-	TGTGCCAGCAGCCCTCACAGAACTGGGGCCAACGTCCTGACTTTC	CASSPHRTGANVLTF
-	TRBV6-5	TRBJ1-1	few	TGTGCCAGCAGCCGACAGAATGAAGCTTTCTTT	CASSRQNEAFF
-	TRBV7-3	TRBJ2-3	-	TGTGCCAGCAGCTTAAGCGGGGTAGATACGCAGTATTTT	CASSLSGVDTQYF
TRBD2	TRBV29-1	TRBJ2-1	few	TGCAGCGTGAAGCGGGACTCAGGCTCCTACAATGAGCAGTTCTTC	CSVKRDSGSYNEQFF
-	TRBV6-1	TRBJ2-2	-	TGTGCCAGCAGTGAAGTGACAGGGAACACCGGGGAGCTGTTTTTT	CASSEVTGNTGELFF
TRBD1	TRBV18	TRBJ1-1	-	TGTGCCAGCTCACTTCAGGGGGCGAGAACTGAAGCTTTCTTT	CASSLQGARTEAFF
TRBD2	TRBV5-1	TRBJ2-5	few	TGCGCCAGCAGCAGGGCTAGCGGTCATCAAGAGACCCAGTACTTC	CASSRASGHQETQYF
-	TRBV30	TRBJ1-1	-	TGTGCCTGGAATATAGTAACGAACACTGAAGCTTTCTTT	CAWNIVTNTEAFF
-	TRBV4-2	TRBJ2-5	few	TGTGCCAGCAGCCAAGATGCGACCTCCGGGGAGACCCAGTACTTC	CASSQDATSGETQYF
-	TRBV18	TRBJ2-4	few	TGTGCCAGCTCATCAGGGGATGGGGGAAACATTCAGTACTTC	CASSSGDGGNIQYF
-	TRBV30	TRBJ2-3	-	TGTGCCTGGAGTGTAGGGGGCACAGATACGCAGTATTTT	CAWSVGGTDTQYF
-	TRBV2	TRBJ2-2	-	TGTGCCAGCAGATCCAGGGGAAGTCTGGGCGGGGAGCTGTTTTTT	CASRSRGSLGGELFF
TRBD1	TRBV29-1	TRBJ2-7	-	TGCAGCGTCCGGGGACAGGGTTCCTACGAGCAGTACTTC	CSVRGQGSYEQYF
TRBD2	TRBV5-1	TRBJ2-5	few	TGCGCCAGCAGAGGCGGTGCGGGAGAATGGGAGACCCAGTACTTC	CASRGGAGEWETQYF
TRBD1	TRBV6-1	TRBJ2-1	-	TGTGCCAGCAGTAAACAGGGGGCCTATGAGCAGTTCTTC	CASSKQGAYEQFF
-	TRBV10-3	TRBJ2-5	-	TGTGCCATCAGAGCCTCTAACGGGAGAGGACAAGAGACCCAGTACTTC	CAIRASNGRGQETQYF
TRBD2	TRBV7-2	TRBJ2-5	-	TGTGCCAGCAGCCGTACGACTAGCGAGCAAGAGACCCAGTACTTC	CASSRTTSEQETQYF
-	TRBV15	TRBJ1-5	few	TGTGCCACCAGCAGAGCAAGATGGGGGCTAGTACAGCCCCAGCATTTT	CATSRARWGLVQPQHF
-	TRBV7-9	TRBJ2-1	few	TGTGCCAGCAGCTTAGCAGGAGGGCTAATTGAGTTCTTC	CASSLAGGLIEFF
-	TRBV9	TRBJ1-5	-	TGTGCCAGCAGCGTAGGGCAAAATCAGCCCCAGCATTTT	CASSVGQNQPQHF
TRBD2	TRBV28	TRBJ2-1	-	TGTGCCAGCAGTGGACTAGCGGGATACTACAATGAGCAGTTCTTC	CASSGLAGYYNEQFF
-	TRBV29-1	TRBJ2-7	-	TGCAGCGTTGAAGATCTCCAGTCCTACGAGCAGTACTTC	CSVEDLQSYEQYF
-	TRBV14	TRBJ2-1	few	TGTGCCAGCAGCCAAGAAACCACACACAGATACAATGAGCAGTTCTTC	CASSQETTHRYNEQFF
-	TRBV7-9	TRBJ1-1	few	TGTGCCAGCAGCTTAGAATCAGACACTGAAGCTTTCTTT	CASSLESDTEAFF